The T cell receptor (beta chain) described here comes from a study of CD8 T cells in ankylosing spondylitis. Findings of the study overall: Ankylosing spondylitis blood appeared to carry a characteristic TCR beta motif of roughly 8 highly homologous variants. Reportedly, significant enrichment of disease-linked clones occurred in matched ankylosing spondylitis synovial fluid.

This CDR3 region has 13 residues. V was cut by 1 base and J by 1 base, with 4 bases left in between. One entry per CDR3 protein results from TCRdb running MiXCR on the 5' RACE reads. The sample consists of around 250,000 distinct CDR3 sequences, approximately 30% of them appearing once. Remarks on this clonotype: Its antigen remains unidentified.

Sequenced sample: blood, either unsorted or a sorted T cell fraction (not recorded which). The receptor's source is a male donor with ankylosing spondylitis or in good health (not recorded which). This chain connects TRBV12-3 or TRBV12-4 to TRBJ2-5, with D uncertain. The CDR3 DNA follows: TGTGCCAGCAGTTTAGGGGCCCAAGAGACCCAGTACTTC. Translating gives CASSLGAQETQYF.